What follows describes a single TCR beta chain. This sample is drawn from a study of cytomegalovirus exposure and HLA in healthy donors. PCR involved 60 Vbeta and 13 Jbeta primers. Only in-frame clones appear in the TCRdb table, and some are missing; sequencing was by immunoSEQ multiplex PCR. The sample yields about 91,000 clones, around 70% seen once. Material: PBMCs. The source of this sequence is a female donor in good health and CMV-seronegative.

Here the CDR3 reads CAWTGGAFGANVLTF. CDR3 coding DNA: TGTGCCTGGACAGGGGGCGCGTTCGGGGCCAACGTCCTGACTTTC. The rearrangement uses TRBV7-9 and TRBJ2-6, with 11 bases identical to TRBD1. In germline, CDR1 is SEHNR, CDR2 FQNEAQ (reference sequence). The V segment lost 11 bases and the J segment 4 bases; nucleotides outside the gene matches: 7. This CDR3 region has 15 residues.